These T cell receptor beta chains were read from a single sample in a study of technical replicates of blood from a handful of donors. This table comes from immunoSEQ multiplex PCR, and its TCRdb copy is limited to in-frame clones, with some not included. Counted here are approximately 84,000 clones, roughly 98% occurring once; the ten biggest clones make up over 0.13%. The material sequenced was T cells isolated from PBMCs. The receptors come from a human donor in good health. Both conserved end residues are part of each CDR3. D genes are given only for firm matches.

v_gene	j_gene	d_gene	CDR3aa	CDR3nt
TRBV2	TRBJ1-4	.	CASSEVGGAEKLFF	TGTGCCAGCAGTGAAGTGGGTGGGGCTGAAAAACTGTTTTTT
TRBV19	TRBJ1-1	TRBD1	CASIRDRGTEAFF	TGTGCCAGTATTAGGGACAGGGGCACTGAAGCTTTCTTT
TRBV9	TRBJ1-1	.	CASSVGLGGNTEAFF	TGTGCCAGCAGCGTAGGGCTTGGAGGGAACACTGAAGCTTTCTTT
TRBV7-9	TRBJ1-5	TRBD1	CASSFGQGVNQPQHF	TGTGCCAGCAGCTTCGGACAGGGGGTTAATCAGCCCCAGCATTTT
TRBV2	TRBJ2-1	TRBD2	CASIGTSDYNEQFF	TGTGCCAGCATCGGGACTAGCGATTACAATGAGCAGTTCTTC
TRBV2	TRBJ2-2	TRBD1	CASRETGVVGELFF	TGTGCCAGCAGGGAGACAGGGGTGGTCGGGGAGCTGTTTTTT
TRBV6-8	TRBJ1-5	.	CAACGGDNQPQHF	TGTGCAGCATGCGGCGGGGACAATCAGCCCCAGCATTTT
TRBV6-4	TRBJ2-3	TRBD1	CASSDGTGGADTQYF	TGTGCCAGCAGTGACGGGACAGGGGGCGCAGATACGCAGTATTTT
TRBV27	TRBJ1-5	.	CASSRQENQPQHF	TGTGCCAGCAGTCGACAGGAGAATCAGCCCCAGCATTTT
TRBV15	TRBJ2-5	.	CATSRDSSSETQYF	TGTGCCACCAGCAGAGATAGCAGTTCTGAGACCCAGTACTTC
TRBV19	TRBJ2-7	TRBD1	CASSSVDRGGYEQYF	TGTGCCAGTAGTTCCGTAGACAGGGGCGGGTACGAGCAGTACTTC
TRBV4-2	TRBJ2-1	.	CASSQGERRGHNEQFF	TGTGCCAGCAGCCAAGGAGAGCGGCGGGGGCACAATGAGCAGTTCTTC
TRBV5-4	TRBJ2-7	TRBD2	CASSLTSGSSYEQYF	TGTGCCAGCAGCTTGACTAGCGGGAGCTCCTACGAGCAGTACTTC
TRBV19	TRBJ1-2	TRBD1	CASQDRGAYGYTF	TGTGCCAGTCAAGACAGGGGGGCCTATGGCTACACCTTC
TRBV15	TRBJ2-1	.	CATSSGHVVTNEQFF	TGTGCCACCAGCAGTGGACATGTTGTGACGAATGAGCAGTTCTTC
TRBV6-1	TRBJ1-3	.	CASSDREEGGNTIYF	TGTGCCAGCAGTGACCGGGAGGAGGGAGGAAACACCATATATTTT
TRBV7-9	TRBJ1-1	TRBD1	CASSLGGQRANTEAFF	TGTGCCAGCAGCTTAGGGGGACAGAGGGCCAACACTGAAGCTTTCTTT
TRBV5-1	TRBJ1-6	.	CASSWFGTGNNSPLHF	TGCGCCAGCAGCTGGTTTGGGACTGGAAATAATTCACCCCTCCACTTT
TRBV13	TRBJ2-7	.	CASSLDSGGNEQYF	TGTGCCAGCAGCTTAGATTCAGGGGGGAACGAGCAGTACTTC
TRBV7-6	TRBJ2-1	.	CASSRGTSSYNEQFF	TGTGCCAGCAGCCGGGGTACCAGCTCCTACAATGAGCAGTTCTTC
TRBV19	TRBJ2-2	TRBD2	CASSIVAGSGELFF	TGTGCCAGTAGTATAGTAGCGGGGTCCGGGGAGCTGTTTTTT
TRBV10-3	TRBJ1-3	.	CAISTNLSGNTIYF	TGTGCCATCTCTACTAACCTCTCTGGAAACACCATATATTTT
TRBV28	TRBJ2-7	.	CASRTGITYEQYF	TGTGCCAGCAGAACAGGGATAACCTACGAGCAGTACTTC
TRBV6-4	TRBJ2-1	.	CASSDGGKGYNEQFF	TGTGCCAGCAGTGACGGCGGGAAGGGGTACAATGAGCAGTTCTTC